One and the same sample provided the 14 T cell receptor beta chains below, sequenced in a study of T cells after yellow fever vaccination. TCRdb processed the 5' RACE reads anew with MiXCR; each CDR3 protein has one entry. The table lists some 500,000 distinct CDR3 sequences, around an eighth of them singletons. Sequenced material: PBMCs, taken on the day of the yellow fever booster vaccination. Receptor source: a man under 40 who received the YFV17D yellow fever vaccine.

This clonotype occurred once. The rearrangement links TRBV12-3 or TRBV12-4 to TRBJ2-6, with 8 bases matching TRBD2. CDR3 size: 20 residues. V dropped 4 bases and J dropped 0; count of bases not matched to a gene: 14. The CDR3 DNA follows: TGTGCCAGCAGTTCCCCCCATCGGGGGGGCGAGGGCTCTGGGGCCAACGTCCTGACTTTC. It yields the protein CASSSPHRGGEGSGANVLTF.

The chain combines TRBV29-1 with TRBJ1-5; the D gene is possibly TRBD1 (5 bases). V was cut by 5 bases and J by 4 bases, with 18 bases left in between. Germline loops: CDR1 SQVTM, CDR2 ANQGSEA. This CDR3 has 15 amino acids. The CDR3 DNA sequence: TGCAGCGTTCTACGATGGGGGGGGACTAATCAGCCCCAGCATTTT. Amino acids: CSVLRWGGTNQPQHF.

The chain links TRBV7-2 to TRBJ1-1; tentatively, D is TRBD1 (5 bases). Germline-derived CDR1 and CDR2 are SGHTA and FQGNSA. V lost 6 bases, J lost 5 bases, and 16 bases lay in between. This CDR3 spans 14 amino acids. This CDR3 reads CASSLGSRGTEAFF. CDR3 in DNA: TGTGCCAGCAGTTTGGGATCAAGGGGAACTGAAGCTTTCTTT.

This clonotype was seen once. J is TRBJ2-7 and V is TRBV20-1; TRBD1 aligns across 11 bases. Trimming removed 6 bases from V and 5 bases from J; junction bases left unmatched: 9. In germline, CDR1 is DFQATT, CDR2 SNEGSKA (reference sequence). This CDR3 is 14 amino acids long. In DNA form, the CDR3 reads TGCAGTGCAGCTGGGACAGGGGGGATGAACGAGCAGTACTTC. Its translation: CSAAGTGGMNEQYF.

There are a few counts of this clonotype. This chain joins TRBV7-8 and TRBJ2-1; D unresolved. This CDR3 contains 15 residues. V was pared by 3 bases and J by 8 bases, with 17 bases between. CDR1 is SGHVS, CDR2 FQNEAQ, per germline. This CDR3 is CASSLDRLIYHEQFF. The CDR3 bases are TGTGCCAGCAGCTTGGACCGACTTATCTATCATGAGCAGTTCTTC.

This clonotype was counted only a few times. This rearrangement joins TRBV29-1 to TRBJ1-2; weak D call: TRBD1 (5 bases). Trimming shortened V by 6 bases and J by 4 bases, and 12 bases separated the two germline ends. In germline, CDR1 is SQVTM, CDR2 ANQGSEA. This CDR3 is 12 amino acids long. The CDR3 spells CSVRQGGYGYTF. The DNA for the CDR3 is TGCAGCGTCCGGCAGGGTGGCTATGGCTACACCTTC.

The table lists this clonotype with a few counts. The V gene is TRBV7-9, the J gene TRBJ2-5; no clear D. The V gene's germline CDR1 is SEHNR and CDR2 FQNEAQ (reference sequence). V was trimmed by 0 bases and J by 3 bases, leaving 8 bases between them. The length of the CDR3 is 14 residues. Here the CDR3 DNA reads TGTGCCAGCAGCTTAGCGGTTCTTGAAGAGACCCAGTACTTC. This gives the protein CASSLAVLEETQYF.

In its sample, this clonotype was seen many times. The CDR3 spells CASSQDRSRSYEQYF. Here the CDR3 DNA reads TGCGCCAGCAGCCAAGATAGAAGTCGCTCCTACGAGCAGTACTTC. This chain connects TRBV4-3 to TRBJ2-7, with D unclear. The germline V and J ends were trimmed by 0 bases and 0 bases, with 9 bases remaining between them. The CDR3 sequence is 15 residues long. Germline V gene lookup returns CDR1 LGHNA and CDR2 YSLEER.

This clonotype was observed a few times. The V call is TRBV5-1, the J call TRBJ2-1, with 7 bases aligning to TRBD1. CDR1 is SGHRS, CDR2 YFSETQ, per germline. The trim removed 0 bases at V and 6 bases at J, leaving 3 bases unmatched. CDR3 length: 14 amino acids. CDR3: CASSLGQGSNEQFF. The CDR3 DNA reads as TGCGCCAGCAGCTTGGGACAGGGTTCCAATGAGCAGTTCTTC.

This clonotype was counted only a few times. The chain combines TRBV6-4 with TRBJ1-4; TRBD1 aligns across 7 bases. This CDR3 contains 12 residues. Trimming at V came to 6 bases and at J to 10 bases, leaving 5 bases not matched to a gene. CDR1 is MRHNA, CDR2 SNTAGT, per germline. In nucleotides, the CDR3 is TGTGCCAGCAGCGACAGGGAAGGAAAACTGTTTTTT. It translates to CASSDREGKLFF.

This clonotype was found a few times. This chain connects TRBV7-9 to TRBJ2-1, with a possible D match to TRBD1 (7 bases). The CDR3 loop spans 13 amino acids. The V gene's germline CDR1 is SEHNR and CDR2 FQNEAQ (reference sequence). Trimming left V 5 bases short and J 8 bases short, with 13 bases between. CDR3 nucleotide sequence: TGTGCCAGCAGCCCCCAGGGGGGCCATGAGCAGTTCTTC. Protein sequence: CASSPQGGHEQFF. Drawing the rest from reference TRBV7-9 and TRBJ2-1, the complete variable domain is DTGVSQNPRHKITKRGQNVTFRCDPISEHNRLYWYRQTLGQGPEFLTYFQNEAQLEKSRLLSDRFSAERPKGSFSTLEIQRTEQGDSAMYLCASSPQGGHEQFFGPGTRLTVL.

This clonotype appeared a few times. The chain recombines TRBV27 with TRBJ2-1; maybe TRBD2 (6 bases). The CDR3 runs 17 residues. Trimming took off 6 bases at V and 4 bases at J, with 22 bases between the two ends. Germline CDR1 MNHEY, CDR2 SMNVEV (reference sequence). The CDR3 coding sequence is TGTGCCAGCAGCCCTTCCCATGTTAGCGGAGGTTACAATGAGCAGTTCTTC. Translation: CASSPSHVSGGYNEQFF.

This clonotype has more than one count but fewer than ten. V and J are TRBV20-1 and TRBJ2-1; D assignment may be TRBD1 or TRBD2 (5 bases each). From germline, CDR1 is DFQATT and CDR2 SNEGSKA (reference sequence). V shed 4 bases and J shed 4 bases, with 14 bases lying between them. CDR3 size: 14 residues. CDR3 coding DNA: TGCAGTGCTACCCGGGACGGAGGTTACAATGAGCAGTTCTTC. It specifies CSATRDGGYNEQFF.

This clonotype has just a few counts. V is TRBV10-2 and J is TRBJ1-4; 9 bases agree with TRBD1. Germline values: CDR1 WSHSY, CDR2 SAAADI. The CDR3 runs to 15 residues. With 6 bases clipped from V and 8 bases from J, the junction kept 10 bases outside the gene matches. CDR3 region: CASRQPGQGGEKLFF. DNA for the CDR3: TGCGCCAGCAGACAACCGGGACAGGGAGGAGAAAAACTGTTTTTT.